This TCR beta chain emerged from a study of T cells in Graves' hyperthyroidism and ophthalmopathy (dated by TCRdb to about 2019). Turning to the overall study: Peripheral blood samples were taken at the time of initial diagnosis, prior to any treatment. A discovery cohort of about a hundred patients, roughly 45 with Graves' ophthalmopathy and approximately 55 with stable Graves' hyperthyroidism, was used to find distinguishing TCR V-J signatures. Whether ophthalmopathy could be predicted prospectively was tested in an independent validation cohort made up of some 20 hyperthyroidism patients plus 17 patients who later progressed to ophthalmopathy. The 75 to 100 discovery patients were randomly split 7:3 into training and test sets. Thyroid tissue and blood T-cell repertoires from about six Graves' hyperthyroidism patients were also compared in the study. After blood sampling, hyperthyroidism patients were treated with methimazole at a starting dose of 30 mg daily, and ophthalmopathy patients were treated with high-dose intravenous methylprednisolone. The paper describes TCR Vbeta CDR3 sequencing of around 130 peripheral blood samples, made up of about 41 ophthalmopathy patients, approximately 76 hyperthyroidism patients and 17 progressor patients. The full study reports these points: Most expanded thyroid clonotypes (frequency above 0.001) were also found in blood, which suggests that blood repertoires may mirror thyroid immune responses. No statistical method was used to fix the sample size in advance, and group allocation was not hidden from the investigators. A 13 V-J signature model separated ophthalmopathy from stable hyperthyroidism, with nearly 90% sensitivity and around 84% specificity in cross-validation and 80%/75% in testing. In validation, the model predicted progression to ophthalmopathy a median of around six months before onset, with roughly 71% sensitivity and roughly 77% specificity.

Amplification of TCR beta CDR3 regions was carried out from RNA transcripts. A first-round RT-PCR of the TCR CDR3 used the HTBI primer set with the Qiagen OneStep RT-PCR kit. The libraries were constructed in a second round of multiplex PCR and then size-selected and purified. The libraries were sequenced on an Illumina HiSeq2000 using paired-end 100 bp reads. Concerning the study's data processing: Raw data were processed with SOAPnuke, discarding reads with adapters, uncalled bases, mean Phred below 15, or no exact constant-primer or identifier match. High-quality paired reads were merged with COPE v1.2.5, and unique nucleotide sequences were defined as clonotypes. Clonotypes were aligned to IMGT TRBV, TRBD and TRBJ reference segments using MiTCR v1.1. The analysis included only V-J combinations with a frequency above 0.0001, which together covered roughly 99% of the repertoires. The TCS score was defined as F50 (clonal expansion) divided by E x V (chaos), with BLOSUM62-based TCRdist calculated between CDR3 peptides within each V-J. Welch's t-statistics and random forest reduced 500 to 550 V-J features to around 14, which were used in a naive Bayes classifier (R e1071). The public sequencing data were trimmed at Q25 with fastp and processed into clonotypes with MiXCR by TCRdb, which kept only in-frame beta chains. Each CDR3 protein gets just one entry, which takes the most common genes and DNA from the rows behind it. What appears here as the V and J calls and clone size reflects TCRdb's work, not the paper's. In this sample the table shows 550,000 to 650,000 distinct CDR3 sequences, 11% to 15% of which occur a single time. Approximately 5.7% of the sample goes to the ten largest clones.

The sample holds many counts of this clonotype. The antigen this receptor binds is unknown. It has no much larger one-base neighbor in the sample; base qualities were not kept. The germline V gene encodes CDR1 LNHDA and CDR2 SQIVND (reference sequence). Measured from the cysteine to the phenylalanine, the CDR3 is 14 residues long. Just CDR3 DNA is preserved here, 42 bases in frame from base 1. For this chain, trimming is 7 bases at the V end and 6 bases at the J end, and the number of junction bases without a gene match is 10. Hyperthyroidism patients were newly diagnosed, with disease duration under 2 months, and aged 18 to 65 years. Exclusion was applied to patients with uncontrolled infections, other autoimmune diseases, pregnancy or lactation. Clinical symptoms, serum thyroxine and TRAb, thyroid ultrasound, and orbital computed tomography formed the basis for the diagnoses. For progressor patients, blood was drawn at the first diagnosis of hyperthyroidism, before any ophthalmopathy symptoms had appeared. Ficoll-Paque density gradient centrifugation was used to isolate PBMCs from around 10 ml of fresh peripheral blood. Progressor patients were defined as those initially diagnosed with Graves' hyperthyroidism in whom ophthalmopathy developed during follow-up. Trizol reagent was used to extract total RNA, and RNA quality was then checked on an Agilent 2100 Bioanalyzer.

Material for sequencing was blood. The sequence links TRBV19 to TRBJ2-7; TRBD1 matches 9 bases in the middle. The sequence was collected from a woman in her 30s with Graves' hyperthyroidism that later progressed to Graves' ophthalmopathy. The base sequence is TGTGCCAGTATCGGAAGGGACAGGGACTTCGAGCAGTACTTC. Its translation reads: CASIGRDRDFEQYF.